The T cell receptor (beta chain) under discussion was sequenced for a study of shared clonotypes between healthy human individuals (dated by TCRdb to the early 2020s). With respect to the entire study: Three men and two women, aged 18 to 49 years, made up the cohort. For each donor, CD4 naive and CD4 memory were each run on three plates, CD8 naive on two plates, and CD8 memory on one plate. Blood TCR repertoires of a handful of healthy adults were deeply sequenced to estimate repertoire size and the extent of clonotype sharing between individuals. To increase sequencing depth and limit assay-specific biases, TCR repertoire library preparation and sequencing were carried out by different laboratories using diverse techniques. Each donor's leukapheresis produced roughly between roughly 0.94 and 9.5 billion PBMCs. What the work shows at the level of the full study, not this receptor alone: Rarefaction of sorted-subset datasets indicated incomplete sequencing despite the large sequencing depth. Sampling was limited to blood, and TCR repertoires in tissue likely differ from TCR repertoires in blood. Based on pairwise subsampling, the degree of clonotype sharing among donors was expected to be affected by sequencing depth. Estimated clonotype richness was generally larger for naive than for memory subsets. The small number of donors limited the genetic and exposure-history diversity represented. Roughly 5.2% of naive CD4, around 3.6% of naive CD8, 2.3% of memory CD4, and 0.4% of memory CD8 clonotypes were shared across several donors. Higher generation probabilities were observed for clonotypes shared by all four sorted-subset donors than for non-shared clonotypes.

Using the deep immunoSEQ assay, multiplex PCR amplified TCR CDR3 regions from genomic DNA. Extracted genomic DNA from each cell subset was spread evenly across all wells of several immunoSEQ 96-well plates, with each plate serving as a replicate. Each replicate PCR for sorted subsets received around 210 ng genomic DNA, equal to tens of thousands of T cell genomes. Purified libraries were quantified with a Qubit 3.0 fluorometer, sized on a Bioanalyzer 2100, and re-quantified with the KAPA Library Quantification kit. Each immunoSEQ 96-well plate was sequenced on its own single-read 150-cycle Illumina NextSeq 550 flow cell. Processing in the source paper ran as follows. Because the immunoSEQ output held only junctional sequences and lacked quality scores, the filtering could not match the filtering applied to full-length reads. Sequences were annotated with PyIR, a Python wrapper for IgBLAST v1.9, and V/J genes and CDR3 were assigned using IMGT germline references. Reads were filtered out if the reads had weak V/J assignments (E-value above 1e-6), no CDR3, stop codons, out-of-frame junctions, or ambiguous translated residues. V3J clonotypes were defined as sequences sharing the same inferred V gene, J gene, and CDR3 amino acid sequence. Percentage overlap between repertoires was calculated by dividing the number of shared unique clonotypes by the size of the smaller repertoire. RTK rarefaction, the Chao1 estimator, and Recon v2.1 estimates of unobserved clonotypes were used to assess repertoire richness. OLGA was used to compute generation probabilities for all TCRbeta clonotypes that the gDNA method yielded from a handful of donors. The table was pulled from immuneACCESS by TCRdb, which kept in-frame rearrangements only. Such tables lose some clones; where checked, under half of the loss comes from unresolved V genes, and the rest has no known cause. V, J and clone size are those of that table, while D and trimming were read from the DNA. For this sample the table gives approximately 720,000 clones, of which about 91% were detected only once. The ten largest clonotypes hold about 24% of the sample.

CD8 naive samples were CD45RO-negative cells positively selected for CCR7, giving a CD45RA+CCR7+ population that excluded TemRA cells. Donors were healthy HIV-negative adults with no recently reported acute infections or vaccinations. Every donor was a Caucasian adult residing in Nashville, Tennessee, USA. Blood was obtained by leukapheresis, after which PBMCs were separated by Ficoll-Histopaque density gradient centrifugation and cryopreserved in liquid nitrogen vapor phase. Analytical flow cytometry was used to check the purity and quantity of every magnetically sorted T cell population. From each sorted fraction, genomic DNA was isolated and quantified by UV absorbance on a Nanodrop 2000c. According to the germline V gene, CDR1 reads MDHEN and CDR2 reads SYDVKM. The CDR3 runs 14 residues from the cysteine to the phenylalanine. The retained sequence is limited to the CDR3, 42 bases, with the frame set at the first base. V is pared back by 6 bases and J by 1 base, with 12 bases lying between the germline termini.

For this clone: It has no known antigen specificity. Base qualities were left out, and no much larger clone turns up one base away.

Sequenced material: naive CD8+ T cells sorted from blood. Taken with the paper, the label for cell subset or site translates to: CD45RA+CCR7+. This TCR derives from a man in his thirties or forties in good health. The chain is encoded by TRBV28 joined to TRBJ1-1; possibly the D gene is TRBD1, per 5 matching bases. Read as DNA, the sequence is TGTGCCAGCAGACCCGACAGAAAGAACACTGAAGCTTTCTTT. It specifies CASRPDRKNTEAFF.